This TCR beta chain was recovered during a study of T-cell memory formation after mild COVID-19. This clonotype turned up a few times. The antigen is undetermined. General study results and limits: Pre-infection memory contained some responding clones, which suggested that cross-reactive memory had joined. Among contracting clones, CD4+ were mainly CM/EM and CD8+ enriched in EMRA. Clones that shrank (day 15 to 85) were balanced CD4/CD8, whereas later expanders leaned CD4+.

The CDR3 has 16 residues. Germline CDR1 MNHEY, CDR2 SVGAGI. V lost 2 bases to trimming and J lost 10 bases, with 24 bases between them. TCRdb re-analysed the 5' RACE reads in MiXCR, keeping a single row per CDR3 protein. The repertoire includes around 110,000 distinct CDR3 sequences, around 15% of them detected once, and more than 25% sits in the top ten. The TCR was taken from an adult woman who had mild COVID-19 (a few samples of this study predate the infection). Cell type and time point are not known. Specimen: PBMCs or a T cell subset sorted from them (not recorded which). V and J are TRBV6-5 and TRBJ2-7; tentative D call: TRBD1 (7 bases). CDR3 coding DNA: TGTGCCAGCAGTTACGAAGACAGGGAGGAAGGCTACGTCCAGTACTTC. Translation gives CASSYEDREEGYVQYF.